The clone carrying this T cell receptor beta chain has a single count. What it recognizes is unknown. The record originates from a study of shared clonotypes between healthy human individuals. Study context: The people who gave samples were a couple of women and a few men aged 18 to 49. General study findings and limits: A limitation of the genetic and exposure-history diversity represented arose from few donors.

Some clones are missing from TCRdb's copy, which holds only in-frame ones; the method was immunoSEQ multiplex PCR. The table shows 2 million to 2.5 million clones, with approximately 95% occurring only once. The receptor was derived from a man younger than 30 in good health. Some clones in this sample may be carry-over from other donors' samples. Sequencing input: naive CD4+ T cells from PBMCs. Subset indicated: CD45RA+ positively selected.

CDR3 protein: CASSRQYNQPQHF. The CDR3 bases are TGTGCCAGCAGTCGACAGTACAATCAGCCCCAGCATTTT. The chain has TRBV14 and TRBJ1-5, with a possible D match to TRBD1 (5 bases). The CDR3 has 13 residues. Trimming pared 6 bases from V and 3 bases from J, leaving 9 bases between. Germline V gives CDR1 SGHDN, CDR2 FVKESK.